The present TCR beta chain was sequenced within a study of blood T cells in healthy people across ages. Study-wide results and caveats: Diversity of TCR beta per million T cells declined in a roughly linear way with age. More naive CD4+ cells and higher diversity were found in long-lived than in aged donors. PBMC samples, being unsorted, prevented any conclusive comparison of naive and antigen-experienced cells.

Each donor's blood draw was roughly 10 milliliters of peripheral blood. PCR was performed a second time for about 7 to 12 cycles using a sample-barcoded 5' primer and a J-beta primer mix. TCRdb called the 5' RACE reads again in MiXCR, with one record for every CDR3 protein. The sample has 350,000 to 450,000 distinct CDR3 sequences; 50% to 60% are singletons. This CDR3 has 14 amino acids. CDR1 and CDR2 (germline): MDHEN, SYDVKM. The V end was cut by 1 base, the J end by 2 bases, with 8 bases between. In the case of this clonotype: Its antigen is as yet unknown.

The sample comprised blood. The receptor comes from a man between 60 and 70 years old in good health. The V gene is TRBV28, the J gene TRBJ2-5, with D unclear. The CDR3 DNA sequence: TGTGCCAGCAGTTTATTCGGGCAGCAAGAGACCCAGTACTTC. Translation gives CASSLFGQQETQYF.